The 17 T cell receptor beta chains below come from one sample, sequenced in a study of blood T cells in healthy people across ages. It was with a sample-barcoded 5' primer and a J-beta primer mix that a second PCR of roughly 7 to 12 cycles was run. TCRdb recomputed calls from the 5' RACE reads with MiXCR, one row per CDR3 protein. This table holds fewer than 600,000 distinct CDR3 sequences, roughly a quarter found once. These data were also filed under a second study, of T cells of mothers and their children.

The sequenced sample was blood. The receptor source for this set is a boy aged 2 to 10 in good health.

The rearrangement uses TRBV5-1 and TRBJ1-2; tentative D call: TRBD1 (6 bases). From germline, CDR1 is SGHRS and CDR2 YFSETQ. The V and J ends lost 7 bases and 6 bases respectively, with 22 bases between them. This CDR3 contains 15 residues. Here the CDR3 reads CASQGSALGQNGYTF. For the CDR3, the DNA is TGCGCCAGCCAAGGATCAGCCCTGGGACAAAATGGCTACACCTTC.

This clonotype appeared a single time. The CDR3 bases are TGTGCCAGCAGTTACGAGGCTGGGGTTGGTGAAGCTTTCTTT. It specifies CASSYEAGVGEAFF. This chain connects TRBV12-3 or TRBV12-4 to TRBJ1-1; D call uncertain. With 4 bases removed from V and 7 bases from J, the gap between germline ends came to 16 bases. The CDR3 covers 14 residues.

In this sample, this clonotype turned up a few times. The chain joins TRBV7-8 to TRBJ2-1; 7 bases match TRBD2. The CDR3 is 15 amino acids. Germline V CDR1 and CDR2: SGHVS, FQNEAQ. J was trimmed by 3 bases and V by 1 base; bases with no gene match: 3. The DNA of the CDR3 is TGTGCCAGCAGCTTAGGAGGGACTAACTACAATGAGCAGTTCTTC. Translating it yields CASSLGGTNYNEQFF.

This chain links TRBV24-1 with TRBJ2-2; 8 bases map to TRBD1. V lost 7 bases, J lost 1 base, and 4 bases stayed unmatched. From germline, CDR1 is KGHDR and CDR2 SFDVKD. This CDR3 spans 15 amino acids. The CDR3 nucleotides are TGTGCCACCAGCCCCGGGACAGGGAACACCGGGGAGCTGTTTTTT. This encodes CATSPGTGNTGELFF.

The chain combines TRBV12-3 or TRBV12-4 with TRBJ2-3, with a possible D match to TRBD1 (6 bases). V lost 5 bases and J lost 2, with 14 bases in between. The CDR3 has 15 residues. The CDR3 loop is CASSNREIHTDTQYF. Written as DNA, the CDR3 is TGTGCCAGCAGTAACAGGGAAATTCACACAGATACGCAGTATTTT.

A few counts support this clonotype. V is TRBV5-1 and J is TRBJ2-7, with 14 bases that match TRBD2. Germline V lookup: CDR1 SGHRS, CDR2 YFSETQ. V shed 3 bases and J 5 bases; nucleotides not matched to a gene: 7. The CDR3 loop spans 16 amino acids. The chain's CDR3 is CASSWEGLAGVDEQYF. In nucleotides, the CDR3 is TGCGCCAGCAGCTGGGAGGGACTAGCGGGAGTAGACGAGCAGTACTTC.

The V and J genes are TRBV2 and TRBJ1-1; D not resolved. CDR1 is SNHLY, CDR2 FYNNEI, per germline. The CDR3 runs to 14 residues. The V end was cut by 1 base, the J end by 3 bases, with 9 bases between. The CDR3 protein is CASSEDSGDTEAFF. The CDR3 DNA sequence: TGTGCCAGCAGTGAAGACTCCGGGGACACTGAAGCTTTCTTT.

J is TRBJ2-2 and V is TRBV6-1; TRBD2 aligns across 11 bases. The CDR3 extends over 15 amino acids. J lost 5 bases, V lost 6 bases, and 5 bases had no gene match. Germline CDR1 reads MNHNS; CDR2 reads SASEGT. The CDR3 sequence is CASRGLAGGTGELFF. The CDR3, as DNA: TGTGCCAGCAGAGGCCTAGCGGGGGGAACCGGGGAGCTGTTTTTT.

The chain links TRBV12-3 or TRBV12-4 to TRBJ2-5; D is perhaps TRBD1 or TRBD2 (5 bases each). This CDR3 has 14 amino acids. V dropped 3 bases and J dropped 0 bases, with 8 bases sitting between them. The CDR3, as DNA: TGTGCCAGCAGTTTGTGGGGACACCAAGAGACCCAGTACTTC. It yields the protein CASSLWGHQETQYF.

The chain has TRBV7-2 and TRBJ2-1, with 8 bases identical to TRBD1. This CDR3 region has 15 residues. Germline CDR1 and CDR2: SGHTA and FQGNSA. V lost 4 bases and J lost 4; bases outside the gene matches: 6. CDR3 loop: CASSSAGQVYNEQFF. CDR3 coding DNA: TGTGCCAGCAGCTCGGCGGGACAGGTATACAATGAGCAGTTCTTC.

This clonotype appeared once. This rearrangement joins TRBV11-2 to TRBJ1-4; 9 nucleotides match TRBD1. The germline V gene has CDR1 SGHAT and CDR2 FQNNGV. V was clipped by 7 bases and J by 5 bases; unmatched bases: 5. The CDR3 totals 14 residues. The CDR3 loop is CASTPDRGNEKLFF. CDR3 coding DNA: TGTGCCAGCACACCAGACAGGGGGAATGAAAAACTGTTTTTT.

This clonotype has a handful of counts. The chain recombines TRBV20-1 with TRBJ2-7, with 10 positions matching TRBD1. CDR1 is DFQATT and CDR2 is SNEGSKA in the germline V gene (reference sequence). The CDR3 length is 18 residues. V trimming: 1 base; J trimming: 0 bases; junction bases outside the gene matches: 12. The CDR3 DNA reads TGCAGTGCTAGAGCCTCGGGACAGGGGACGCGGACCTCCTACGAGCAGTACTTC. Encoded protein: CSARASGQGTRTSYEQYF.

This clonotype was seen only a few times. Written as DNA, the CDR3 is TGTGCCAGCAGCTTAGGGGTACGCTCACCCCTCCACTTT. Residues: CASSLGVRSPLHF. The chain recombines TRBV7-6 with TRBJ1-6; unclear D gene. The V and J ends lost 1 base and 10 bases respectively, with 8 bases between them. In germline, CDR1 is SGHVS, CDR2 FNYEAQ. This CDR3 region has 13 residues.

In this sample, this clonotype turned up a few times. This sequence joins TRBV12-3 or TRBV12-4 and TRBJ1-6; perhaps TRBD1 as D (6 bases). The CDR3 extends over 13 amino acids. Trimming shortened V by 3 bases and J by 8 bases, and 8 bases separated the two germline ends. The CDR3 DNA is TGTGCCAGCAGTTTGGGGGGCGATTCACCCCTCCACTTT. Amino acids: CASSLGGDSPLHF.

This chain connects TRBV20-1 to TRBJ1-2; 7 bases are shared with TRBD1. The germline V gene encodes CDR1 DFQATT and CDR2 SNEGSKA (reference sequence). Unmatched junction bases numbered 15, after V lost 0 bases and J lost 5 bases. CDR3 size: 17 residues. The CDR3 bases are TGCAGTGCTAGAGATAGCCGAGACAGGGCTCAACCTTATGGCTACACCTTC. Encoded protein: CSARDSRDRAQPYGYTF.

DNA for the CDR3: TGTGCCAGCAGTGACGAGAAGGGATGGGGCTATGGCTACACCTTC. It yields the protein CASSDEKGWGYGYTF. This sequence joins TRBV6-1 and TRBJ1-2; D uncertain. Trimming left V 3 bases short and J 4 bases short, with 15 bases between. Germline loops: CDR1 MNHNS, CDR2 SASEGT. The CDR3 loop spans 15 amino acids.

V gene TRBV24-1 combines with J gene TRBJ2-2; D is perhaps TRBD1 (6 bases). V lost 1 base to trimming and J lost 4 bases, with 15 bases between them. Germline V CDR1 and CDR2: KGHDR, SFDVKD. The CDR3 loop spans 17 amino acids. This chain's CDR3 is CATSDLQGTRGTGELFF. The CDR3 region has the DNA TGTGCCACCAGTGATTTACAGGGTACGCGCGGCACCGGGGAGCTGTTTTTT.